The rows below give T cell receptor beta chains drawn from one sample of a study of blood T cell repertoires in COVID-19. Generated by immunoSEQ multiplex PCR, the TCRdb table keeps only in-frame clones and is missing some. The sample lists about 190,000 clones; roughly 89% were seen once. Sequencing input: peripheral blood. The origin of the receptors is a man between 45 and 60 years old with acute or convalescent COVID-19. CDR3s include the opening cysteine and the closing phenylalanine or tryptophan. Each record gives: J gene, D gene, clone size, V gene, CDR3 DNA, CDR3 protein. D genes are given only for firm matches. Clone size is not always given. Where it is, it says once, few, many or a class for expanded clones.

>TRBJ1-6|.|once|TRBV7-2
TGTGCCAGCAGCTCGGCTTTAACAGGGTCACCCCTCCACTTT
CASSSALTGSPLHF
>TRBJ2-7|.|.|TRBV11-2
TGTGCCAGCAGCGCGTTAGGTGGAGGTTACGAGCAGTACTTC
CASSALGGGYEQYF
>TRBJ1-3|.|.|TRBV7-8
TGTGCCAGCAGACCAGTTGGAAACACCATATATTTT
CASRPVGNTIYF
>TRBJ2-7|.|.|TRBV7-9
TGTGCCAGCAGCCCCCCGACAGAATGGGACGAGCAGTACTTC
CASSPPTEWDEQYF
>TRBJ1-4|.|.|TRBV3-1/TRBV3-2
TGTGCCAGCAGCCAACGGGGACATGTTGAAAAACTGTTTTTT
CASSQRGHVEKLFF
>TRBJ1-1|TRBD1|.|TRBV5-1
TGCGCCAGCAGCTTGGTGGGCAGGGGGGACACTGAAGCTTTCTTT
CASSLVGRGDTEAFF
>TRBJ1-6|.|.|TRBV6-5
TGTGCCAGCAGTTACTCGAGGGACACCAATTCACCCCTCCACTTT
CASSYSRDTNSPLHF
>TRBJ2-1|.|.|TRBV12-5
TGTGCTAGTGGTTTGGCCTTGGGACTGTACAATGAGCAGTTCTTC
CASGLALGLYNEQFF
>TRBJ2-7|.|.|TRBV28
TGTGCCAGCAGTTTACGTCTTAGGGCAGGGGCCTTCTACGAGCAGTACTTC
CASSLRLRAGAFYEQYF
>TRBJ2-5|TRBD2|.|TRBV9
TGTGCCAGCAGCGAGGGACTAGCGGGGGGACAGACCCAGTACTTC
CASSEGLAGGQTQYF
>TRBJ2-2|TRBD2|.|TRBV9
TGTGCCAGCAGCGTAGACAGGGGACTAGCGGGACGGACGAACACCGGGGAGCTGTTTTTT
CASSVDRGLAGRTNTGELFF
>TRBJ2-2|TRBD1|.|TRBV5-8
TGTGCCAGCAGTTACAGGGGACGGAACACCGGGGAGCTGTTTTTT
CASSYRGRNTGELFF
>TRBJ2-2|TRBD2|.|TRBV9
TGTGCCAGCAGCGTAGCTAGCGGGGTAGCCGGGGAGCTGTTTTTT
CASSVASGVAGELFF
>TRBJ1-1|.|.|TRBV19
TGTGCCAGTAGTTTACAGGGCACTGAAGCTTTCTTT
CASSLQGTEAFF
>TRBJ2-1|TRBD2|.|TRBV18
TGTGCCAGCTCGGAAGCGGGAGGCTCCTACAATGAGCAGTTCTTC
CASSEAGGSYNEQFF
>TRBJ1-3|.|.|TRBV2
TGTGCCAGCAGCGACAGAGGTTCTTCTGGAAACACCATATATTTT
CASSDRGSSGNTIYF
>TRBJ1-1|.|once|TRBV2
TGTGCCAGCAGTCGCGGTGGGAACACTGAAGCTTTCTTT
CASSRGGNTEAFF
>TRBJ2-1|.|.|TRBV6-4
TGTGCCAGCAGTCCTAGTACTGCCAACAATGAGCAGTTCTTC
CASSPSTANNEQFF
>TRBJ1-3|TRBD1|.|TRBV6-5
TGTGCCAGCAGCCCCCTGACAGGGGTAGGAAACACCATATATTTT
CASSPLTGVGNTIYF
>TRBJ2-7|.|.|TRBV18
TGTGCCAGCTCACCAGGCCATCCAGCGGGCGAGCAGTACTTC
CASSPGHPAGEQYF
>TRBJ1-2|TRBD1|.|TRBV19
TGTGCCAGTACCCCGGACAGGTGGGACTATGGCTACACCTTC
CASTPDRWDYGYTF
>TRBJ2-1|TRBD2|.|TRBV19
TGTGCCACCTCCGGGGATAGCGGGGGGGCAGGCTACAATGAGCAGTTCTTC
CATSGDSGGAGYNEQFF
>TRBJ2-3|.|.|TRBV3-1/TRBV3-2
TGTGCCAGCAACCCTCTCCGCGGAAGCACAGATACGCAGTATTTT
CASNPLRGSTDTQYF
>TRBJ1-5|TRBD1|.|TRBV5-1
TGCGCCAGCAGCCCTGGACAGGGTGAACAGCCCCAGCATTTT
CASSPGQGEQPQHF
>TRBJ2-3|.|once|TRBV7-2
TGTGCCAGCAGCTTAGCGGCACTACGATCCAGCACAGATACGCAGTATTTT
CASSLAALRSSTDTQYF
>TRBJ1-6|.|.|TRBV11-2
TGTGCCAGCAGCCCCCAACAGGGTCATAATTCACCCCTCCACTTT
CASSPQQGHNSPLHF
>TRBJ1-3|.|.|TRBV24-1
TGTGCCACCAGTGCGGGAAACACCATATATTTT
CATSAGNTIYF
>TRBJ2-2|TRBD1|.|TRBV19
TGTGCCAGTAAAGTCGGGACAGGGACCGGGGAGCTGTTTTTT
CASKVGTGTGELFF
>TRBJ2-1|TRBD1|.|TRBV19
TGTGCCAGTAAGGGGCAGGCGGCAGGGGGAAATGAGCAGTTCTTC
CASKGQAAGGNEQFF
>TRBJ2-2|TRBD2|.|TRBV4-2
TGTGCCAGCAGCCAAGGACTAGCGGCGAACACCGGGGAGCTGTTTTTT
CASSQGLAANTGELFF
>TRBJ2-4|TRBD1|.|TRBV12-3/TRBV12-4
TGTGCCAGCAGCAATACCGGGACAGGGGTATACTTC
CASSNTGTGVYF
>TRBJ2-1|TRBD2|once|TRBV5-6
TGTGCCAGCAGCTTCGGGGACTACTTCTACAATGAGCAGTTCTTC
CASSFGDYFYNEQFF
>TRBJ1-1|.|once|TRBV28
TGTGCCAGCAGTCCAGCGGACCTTAGCACTGAAGCTTTCTTT
CASSPADLSTEAFF
>TRBJ2-3|TRBD2|.|TRBV24-1
TGTGCCACCAGTGGGGCGGCTAGCGGGAGAGGTGATACGCAGTATTTT
CATSGAASGRGDTQYF
>TRBJ2-7|TRBD2|.|TRBV15
TGTGCCACCAGCAGAGTGACTAGCGGGCCCTACGAGCAGTACTTC
CATSRVTSGPYEQYF
>TRBJ2-1|TRBD2|.|TRBV5-1
TGCGCCAGCAGCTTGGCACCACTAGCGGGAGGGGGGGAGCAGTTCTTC
CASSLAPLAGGGEQFF
>TRBJ2-3|.|.|TRBV19
TGTGCCACTCGTAGTGGGGCGGGGACAGATACGCAGTATTTT
CATRSGAGTDTQYF
>TRBJ2-6|.|.|TRBV5-1
TGCGCCAGCAGTGGAGGGGCTTCTGGGGCCAACGTCCTGACTTTC
CASSGGASGANVLTF
>TRBJ2-2|TRBD2|.|TRBV3-1/TRBV3-2
TGTGCCAGCAGCCTGGGACTAGCGGGGGCAACCGGGGAGCTGTTTTTT
CASSLGLAGATGELFF
>TRBJ1-4|.|.|TRBV28
TGTGCCAGCTCCCATGGGCCGCCCGGGGGTAATGAAAAACTGTTTTTT
CASSHGPPGGNEKLFF
>TRBJ2-2|TRBD2|.|TRBV27
TGTGCCAGCAGTCCAGGGACTAGCGGGGCGGGGGAGCTGTTTTTT
CASSPGTSGAGELFF
>TRBJ2-5|TRBD2|.|TRBV5-5
TGTGCCAGCAGCTTGGGACGGACTAGCCAAGAGACCCAGTACTTC
CASSLGRTSQETQYF
>TRBJ1-5|.|.|TRBV18
TGTGCCAGCTCACCCTCTGGACAGAATAGCAATCAGCCCCAGCATTTT
CASSPSGQNSNQPQHF
>TRBJ1-1|.|.|TRBV19
TGTGCCAGTAGTATTGGCTACAGTTTGAACACTGAAGCTTTCTTT
CASSIGYSLNTEAFF
>TRBJ1-1|.|.|TRBV27
TGTGCCAGCAGAGAACTTACTAGGGTGAACACTGAAGCTTTCTTT
CASRELTRVNTEAFF
>TRBJ2-5|.|.|TRBV6-5
TGTGCCAGCAGTTTATCGTACCAAGAGACCCAGTACTTC
CASSLSYQETQYF
>TRBJ1-6|.|.|TRBV6-6
TGTGCCAGCAGCCTCCAAGGGGGTAATTCACCCCTCCACTTT
CASSLQGGNSPLHF
>TRBJ1-3|TRBD1|.|TRBV6-5
TGTGCCACCCAGGGGGCTGGAAACACCATATATTTT
CATQGAGNTIYF
>TRBJ1-2|.|.|TRBV28
TGTGCCAGCAGGACTCCACAGGGTAACTATGGCTACACCTTC
CASRTPQGNYGYTF
>TRBJ2-2|.|.|TRBV11-2
TGTGCCAGCAGCCTGATACGGACAACCGACACCGGGGAGCTGTTTTTT
CASSLIRTTDTGELFF
>TRBJ1-2|TRBD1|.|TRBV4-2
TGTGCCAGCAGCCAAGAATGGGGACAGTACTATGGCTACACCTTC
CASSQEWGQYYGYTF
>TRBJ2-1|TRBD1|.|TRBV24-1
TGTGCCACCAGTGATCCAGACAGGGATGAGCAGTTCTTC
CATSDPDRDEQFF
>TRBJ2-5|TRBD1|.|TRBV13
TGTGCCAGCAGCGACCGACAGGGGGGCCCCCAAGAGACCCAGTACTTC
CASSDRQGGPQETQYF
>TRBJ1-2|.|.|TRBV6-5
TGTGCCAGCAGTTCGACAGGATACTATGGCTACACCTTC
CASSSTGYYGYTF
>TRBJ1-5|.|.|TRBV29-1
TGCAGCGCCCAGATGGGAGGGGATAGCAATCAGCCCCAGCATTTT
CSAQMGGDSNQPQHF